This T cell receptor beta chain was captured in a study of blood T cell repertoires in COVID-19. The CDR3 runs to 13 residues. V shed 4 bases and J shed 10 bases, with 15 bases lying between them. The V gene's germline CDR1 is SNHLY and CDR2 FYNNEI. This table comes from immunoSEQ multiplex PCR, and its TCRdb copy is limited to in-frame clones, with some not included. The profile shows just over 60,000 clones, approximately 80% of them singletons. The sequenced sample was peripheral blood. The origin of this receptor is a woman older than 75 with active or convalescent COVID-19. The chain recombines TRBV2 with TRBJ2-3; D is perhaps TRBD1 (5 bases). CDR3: CASSVKKDIPQYF. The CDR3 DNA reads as TGTGCCAGCAGTGTAAAGAAGGACATTCCGCAGTATTTT.